The sequence of this T cell receptor beta chain was determined in a study of neurological immune-mediated disorders. CDR3 size: 13 residues. Trimming pared 5 bases from V and 4 bases from J, leaving 10 bases between. Germline V gene lookup returns CDR1 SGHKS and CDR2 YYEKEE (reference sequence). Each CDR3 protein is one row after TCRdb ran MiXCR on the 5' RACE reads. The sample carries about 49,000 distinct CDR3 sequences, about an eighth recorded once. Time point here: longitudinal time-point 2. Study-level results: The most TCR clonal expansion was seen in HTLV-1-associated myelopathy, and the least was seen in multiple sclerosis, which fell below healthy controls.

This clonotype has a count of ten or more. The antigen remains unidentified. The V and J genes are TRBV5-5 and TRBJ1-5; D not certain. The receptor comes from a male donor with HTLV-1-associated myelopathy (HAM/TSP). The specimen sequenced was PBMCs. The CDR3 loop reads CASSSGENQPQHF. CDR3 sequence (DNA): TGTGCCAGCAGTTCCGGGGAGAATCAGCCCCAGCATTTT.